Following are 2 T cell receptor beta chains from one sample sequenced in a study of spatial heterogeneity in lung cancer. TCRdb redid the calling of the 5' RACE reads with MiXCR, one entry per CDR3 protein. Of tens of thousands of distinct CDR3 sequences listed, around 4.5% are singletons. Indicated time point: sample taken at primary tumor resection. The authors sequenced whole RNA from tumor, nontumor lung or frozen PBMC without sorting. The sample in question was PBMCs, obtained at surgery. The receptor source for this set is a male donor with early-stage non-small cell lung cancer.

This rearrangement joins TRBV7-2 to TRBJ2-3, with D perhaps TRBD1 or TRBD2 (6 bases each). The CDR3 has 15 amino acids. V lost 5 bases and J lost 6, with 18 bases in between. The germline CDR1 and CDR2 sequences are SGHTA and FQGNSA. CDR3 loop: CASSILGGGMDTQYF. In nucleotides, the CDR3 is TGTGCCAGCAGCATTCTGGGGGGCGGGATGGATACGCAGTATTTT.

There are many counts of this clonotype. The chain links TRBV7-2 to TRBJ2-5; D unclear. V gave up 5 bases and J gave up 5 bases, with 9 bases separating them. From germline, CDR1 is SGHTA and CDR2 FQGNSA. This CDR3 has 12 amino acids. The CDR3 protein is CASSQSFETQYF. DNA of the CDR3: TGTGCCAGCAGCCAGAGCTTCGAGACCCAGTACTTC.